This TCR beta chain was sequenced in a study of type 1 regulatory T cells. Looking at the study overall: This in vitro CD4 product, T-allo10, is enriched for Tr1 cells and alloantigen-specific. General study findings and limits: Compared with non-type 1 regulatory T cells, type 1 regulatory T cells showed a more restricted TCR repertoire.

Deletions cut 0 bases from V and 9 bases from J, with 18 bases between. Germline lookup yields CDR1 LGHNA and CDR2 YNFKEQ. This CDR3 has 16 amino acids. TCRdb passed the reads through MiXCR, listing each CDR3 protein once. The table has about 62,000 distinct CDR3 sequences, approximately 67% seen once. On this clonotype: Its antigen remains unidentified.

The sequencing input was cultured non-Tr1 T cells, either the whole culture or a sorted T cell fraction (not recorded which). The receptor was derived from a human donor in good health. V is TRBV4-2 and J is TRBJ2-1; no clear D gene. CDR3 protein: CASSQEPGLIVGEQFF. The CDR3, as DNA: TGTGCCAGCAGCCAAGAGCCGGGCCTAATAGTCGGTGAGCAGTTCTTC.